The 16 T cell receptor beta chains given below trace back to one sample, sequenced in a study of T-cell reconstitution after alpha-beta-depleted transplantation in children. The library targeted TCRbeta and was prepared with unique molecular identifiers. TCRdb itself ran the PCR reads through MiXCR, one entry per CDR3 protein. The sample lists approximately 83,000 distinct CDR3 sequences; roughly 7.7% were seen once. The sequences come from PBMCs from the stem cell graft donor, collected from the stem cell graft. The receptors shown here come from a human donor who donated a stem cell graft to a child with congenital amegakaryocytic thrombocytopenia.

At least ten counts were recorded for this clonotype. The chain carries TRBV29-1 and TRBJ1-2; D gene ambiguous. V lost 8 bases and J lost 7, with 11 bases in between. Germline-derived CDR1 and CDR2 are SQVTM and ANQGSEA. The CDR3 is made up of 10 amino acids. The CDR3, as DNA: TGCAGCACTTGGGCGAGTGGCTACACCTTC. Translating gives CSTWASGYTF.

At least ten counts were recorded for this clonotype. The genes are TRBV7-2 and TRBJ2-3, with a weak D call TRBD2 (6 bases). CDR1 and CDR2 (germline): SGHTA, FQGNSA. The CDR3 sequence is 13 residues long. V was trimmed by 7 bases and J by 1 base, leaving 9 bases between them. The CDR3 DNA is TGTGCCAGCACTCAGCGGGGCACAGATACGCAGTATTTT. It translates to CASTQRGTDTQYF.

This clonotype has ten or more counts. The rearrangement uses TRBV12-3 or TRBV12-4 and TRBJ2-1; 9 bases are shared with TRBD1. The CDR3 is 13 residues long. J gave up 9 bases and V 5 bases, and 5 bases lay outside the gene matches. The CDR3 sequence: CASSLGQGSEQFF. As DNA, the CDR3 is TGTGCCAGCAGTCTGGGACAGGGTAGTGAGCAGTTCTTC.

This clonotype was seen ten or more times. V gene TRBV21-1 combines with J gene TRBJ1-5; the DNA was not compared with TRBD1, the D call given in the table. TRBV21-1 is a pseudogene locus. CDR3 length: 16 amino acids. CDR3 sequence reads: CASSKEGDTRGQPQHF. As DNA, the CDR3 is TGTGCCAGCAGCAAAGAGGGGGACACCCGGGGGCAGCCCCAGCATTTT.

This clonotype was picked up many times. The genes are TRBV5-1 and TRBJ2-6, with 7 bases lining up with TRBD1. J was trimmed by 0 bases and V by 4 bases; bases with no gene match: 1. The CDR3 has 15 residues. Germline CDR1 is SGHRS and CDR2 is YFSETQ. CDR3 protein: CASSRQGSGANVLTF. The DNA of the CDR3 is TGCGCCAGCAGCCGACAGGGCTCTGGGGCCAACGTCCTGACTTTC. Full variable domain (rest looked up from reference TRBV5-1 and TRBJ2-6): KAGVTQTPRYLIKTRGQQVTLSCSPISGHRSVSWYQQTPGQGLQFLFEYFSETQRNKGNFPGRFSGRQFSNSRSEMNVSTLELGDSALYLCASSRQGSGANVLTFGAGSRLTVL.

This clonotype has at least ten counts. The chain links TRBV29-1 to TRBJ2-1, with no clear D. The ends were cut back, 1 base at V and 5 bases at J, with 9 bases in the middle. This CDR3 is built from 13 residues. Germline values: CDR1 SQVTM, CDR2 ANQGSEA. The chain's CDR3 is CSVEGTTNNEQFF. In nucleotides, the CDR3 is TGCAGCGTTGAAGGGACCACTAACAATGAGCAGTTCTTC.

In its sample, this clonotype was seen many times. This chain uses TRBV5-6 with TRBJ1-5; possible D gene TRBD1, 5 bases. V lost 5 bases and J lost 2, with 20 bases in between. The germline CDR1 and CDR2 sequences are SGHDT and YYEEEE. This CDR3 contains 17 residues. The CDR3 DNA reads TGTGCCAGCAGTTTGCCCCCATTCAGGGAGCGCAATCAGCCCCAGCATTTT. Encoded protein: CASSLPPFRERNQPQHF.

This clonotype appeared many times. The chain is built from TRBV10-3 and TRBJ2-1, with unresolved D. V was cut by 0 bases and J by 4 bases, with 4 bases left in between. This CDR3 contains 13 residues. Per the germline V gene, CDR1 is ENHRY and CDR2 is SYGVKD. The CDR3 protein is CAISESGYNEQFF. CDR3 DNA: TGTGCCATCAGTGAGTCGGGGTACAATGAGCAGTTCTTC.

This clonotype was observed many times. CDR3 in DNA: TGTGCCAGCGGGCAGTGGACCTACGAGCAGTACTTC. Translation: CASGQWTYEQYF. The chain is built from TRBV2 and TRBJ2-7; no reliable D call. Trimming took off 8 bases at V and 2 bases at J, with 10 bases between the two ends. This CDR3 is 12 amino acids long. Germline loops: CDR1 SNHLY, CDR2 FYNNEI.

The sample holds many counts of this clonotype. The genes are TRBV5-1 and TRBJ2-1, with 10 nucleotides matching TRBD2. V lost 4 bases, J lost 5 bases, and 6 bases stayed unmatched. In germline, CDR1 is SGHRS, CDR2 YFSETQ. There are 15 residues in the CDR3. The CDR3 reads CASSLRTSGDNEQFF. For the CDR3, the DNA is TGCGCCAGCAGCCTAAGGACTAGCGGAGACAATGAGCAGTTCTTC.

The table lists this clonotype with a few counts. This chain joins TRBV20-1 and TRBJ2-1; D unclear. CDR3 size: 14 residues. Germline loops: CDR1 DFQATT, CDR2 SNEGSKA (reference sequence). V lost 0 bases and J 0 bases, leaving 6 bases between the germline ends. The CDR3 sequence: CSARDSLSYNEQFF. CDR3 DNA sequence: TGCAGTGCTAGAGATTCGCTCTCCTACAATGAGCAGTTCTTC.

This clonotype was counted ten times or more. The rearrangement joins TRBV28 to TRBJ1-2, with D hard to call. The CDR3 totals 13 residues. V dropped 5 bases and J dropped 2 bases, with 9 bases sitting between them. CDR1 and CDR2 (germline): MDHEN, SYDVKM. Written as DNA, the CDR3 is TGTGCCAGCAGTCCTCCAACGAACTATGGCTACACCTTC. It is translated as CASSPPTNYGYTF.

The chain couples TRBV6-5 to TRBJ2-7, with D possibly being TRBD1 (5 bases). The V end was cut by 0 bases, the J end by 4 bases, with 13 bases between. The germline V gene encodes CDR1 MNHEY and CDR2 SVGAGI. The CDR3 spans 15 residues. CDR3 coding DNA: TGTGCCAGCAGTTACTCGGGGCAGGGCCGGTACGAGCAGTACTTC. This encodes CASSYSGQGRYEQYF.

This clonotype was observed many times. The V and J genes are TRBV5-1 and TRBJ2-3; the D gene is possibly TRBD2 (6 bases). Trimming left V 4 bases short and J 0 bases short, with 12 bases between. The CDR3 sequence is 15 residues long. Germline V gene lookup returns CDR1 SGHRS and CDR2 YFSETQ. In DNA, the CDR3 is TGCGCCAGCAGCGAGAACCTAGCGAGCACAGATACGCAGTATTTT. Protein product: CASSENLASTDTQYF.

This clonotype was recorded many times. For the CDR3, the DNA is TGCAGTGCCAGGCAGGGAAACACTGAAGCTTTCTTT. Translation: CSARQGNTEAFF. V and J are TRBV20-1 and TRBJ1-1, with a tentative D call TRBD1 (5 bases). V was cut by 6 bases and J by 2 bases, with 10 bases left in between. This CDR3 region has 12 residues. Germline V CDR1 and CDR2: DFQATT, SNEGSKA (reference sequence).

This clonotype came up a few times. The chain couples TRBV4-1 to TRBJ2-7; 8 bases line up with TRBD1. With V trimmed by 4 bases and J by 1 base, 3 bases remained unmatched. In germline, CDR1 is MGHRA, CDR2 YSYEKL. The CDR3 consists of 14 residues. CDR3 region: CASSPQGVSYEQYF. DNA for the CDR3: TGCGCCAGCAGCCCACAGGGGGTGTCCTACGAGCAGTACTTC.